This TCR beta chain was identified in a study of regulatory T cells in long-lasting Graves disease. Germline V gene lookup returns CDR1 SGHRS and CDR2 YFSETQ. The ends were cut back, 6 bases at V and 0 bases at J, with 10 bases in the middle. The CDR3 has 14 residues. Researchers made TCR beta libraries by using iRepertoire HTBI primers and running Arm-PCR on CDR3 regions. Each CDR3 protein is one row after TCRdb ran MiXCR on the multiplex PCR reads. Here the sample spans about 560,000 distinct CDR3 sequences, more than 15% being singletons. Time point noted: newly diagnosed GD, antithyroid drugs for less than 3 months. Researchers made the TCR library from RNA that was extracted from PBMCs. These same data were also listed under a study on T cells in Graves' hyperthyroidism and ophthalmopathy.

The sequences come from peripheral blood mononuclear cells (PBMCs), collected at new diagnosis, from a patient treated with antithyroid drugs. This clonotype was sampled from a man between 18 and 35 years old with Graves disease. V gene TRBV5-1 combines with J gene TRBJ2-1; D is ambiguous. Here the CDR3 reads CASTSDPSYNEQFF. Written as DNA, the CDR3 is TGCGCCAGCACATCTGATCCCTCCTACAATGAGCAGTTCTTC.